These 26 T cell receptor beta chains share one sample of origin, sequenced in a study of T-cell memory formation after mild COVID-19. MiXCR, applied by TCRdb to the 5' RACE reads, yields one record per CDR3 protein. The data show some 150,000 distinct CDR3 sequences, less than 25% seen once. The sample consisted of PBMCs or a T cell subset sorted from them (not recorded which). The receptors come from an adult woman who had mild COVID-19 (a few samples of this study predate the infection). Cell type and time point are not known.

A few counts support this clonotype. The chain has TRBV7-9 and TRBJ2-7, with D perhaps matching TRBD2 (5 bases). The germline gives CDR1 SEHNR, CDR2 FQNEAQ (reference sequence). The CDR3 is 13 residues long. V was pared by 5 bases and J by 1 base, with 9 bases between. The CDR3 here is CASSPSSSYEQYF. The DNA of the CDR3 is TGTGCCAGCAGCCCTAGCAGTTCCTACGAGCAGTACTTC.

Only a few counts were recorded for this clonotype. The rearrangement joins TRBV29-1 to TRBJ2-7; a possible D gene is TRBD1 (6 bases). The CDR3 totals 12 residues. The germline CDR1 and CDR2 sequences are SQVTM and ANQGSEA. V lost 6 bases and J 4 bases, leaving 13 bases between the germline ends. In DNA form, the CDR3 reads TGCAGCGTACAGGGAGTTGGATACGAGCAGTACTTC. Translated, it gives CSVQGVGYEQYF.

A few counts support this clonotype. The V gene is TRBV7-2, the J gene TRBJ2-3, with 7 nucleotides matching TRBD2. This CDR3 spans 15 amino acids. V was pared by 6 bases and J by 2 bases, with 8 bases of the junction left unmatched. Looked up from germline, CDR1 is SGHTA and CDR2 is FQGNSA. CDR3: CASSRGVVTTDTQYF. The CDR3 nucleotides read TGTGCCAGCAGTCGGGGGGTTGTCACCACAGATACGCAGTATTTT.

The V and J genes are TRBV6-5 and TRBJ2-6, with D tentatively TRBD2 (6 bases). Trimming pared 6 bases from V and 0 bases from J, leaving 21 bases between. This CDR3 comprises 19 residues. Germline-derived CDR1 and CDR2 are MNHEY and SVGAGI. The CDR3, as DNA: TGTGCCAGCAGAATTGTGGAACGGGGGTTACCCTCTGGGGCCAACGTCCTGACTTTC. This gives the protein CASRIVERGLPSGANVLTF.

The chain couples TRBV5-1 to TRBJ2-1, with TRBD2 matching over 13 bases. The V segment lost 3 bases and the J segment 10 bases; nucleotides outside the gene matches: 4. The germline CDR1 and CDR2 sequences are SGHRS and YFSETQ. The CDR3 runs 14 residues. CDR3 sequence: CASSWTSGGWEQFF. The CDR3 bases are TGCGCCAGCAGCTGGACTAGCGGGGGCTGGGAGCAGTTCTTC.

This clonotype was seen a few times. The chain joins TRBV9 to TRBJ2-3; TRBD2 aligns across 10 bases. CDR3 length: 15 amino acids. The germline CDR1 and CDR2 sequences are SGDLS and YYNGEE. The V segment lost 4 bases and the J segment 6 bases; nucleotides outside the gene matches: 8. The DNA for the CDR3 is TGTGCCAGCAGCAAAAGAGCGGGGGGGTTGGATACGCAGTATTTT. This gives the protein CASSKRAGGLDTQYF.

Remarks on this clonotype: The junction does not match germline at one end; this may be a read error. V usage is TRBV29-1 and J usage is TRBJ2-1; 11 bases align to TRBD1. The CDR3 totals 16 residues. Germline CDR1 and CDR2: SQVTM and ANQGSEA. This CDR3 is CSVEGQGVSSYTEQFF. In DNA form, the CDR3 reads TGCAGCGTCGAGGGACAGGGGGTGAGCTCCTACACTGAGCAGTTCTTC.

CDR3 sequence (DNA): TGTGCCAGCAGTTTCGGGCACCTCATCGGGGAGCTGTTTTTT. Amino acids: CASSFGHLIGELFF. The V gene is TRBV12-3 or TRBV12-4, the J gene TRBJ2-2; D remains unclear. V lost 3 bases to trimming and J lost 7 bases, with 12 bases between them. The CDR3 is 14 residues long.

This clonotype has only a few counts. The CDR3 DNA is TGTGCCAGCAGTTACGGACAGTCCGTTTACAATGAGCAGTTCTTC. Translated: CASSYGQSVYNEQFF. The chain joins TRBV6-2 or TRBV6-3 to TRBJ2-1, with D possibly matching TRBD1 (6 bases). This CDR3 has 15 residues. Germline loops: CDR1 MNHEY, CDR2 SVGEGT. Trimming shortened V by 2 bases and J by 4 bases, and 12 bases separated the two germline ends.

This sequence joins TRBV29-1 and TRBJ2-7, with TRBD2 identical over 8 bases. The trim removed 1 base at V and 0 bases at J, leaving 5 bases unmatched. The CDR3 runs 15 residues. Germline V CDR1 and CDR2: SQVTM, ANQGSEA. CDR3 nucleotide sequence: TGCAGCGTTGAAGTCGGGGGGGTTAGCTCCTACGAGCAGTACTTC. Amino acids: CSVEVGGVSSYEQYF.

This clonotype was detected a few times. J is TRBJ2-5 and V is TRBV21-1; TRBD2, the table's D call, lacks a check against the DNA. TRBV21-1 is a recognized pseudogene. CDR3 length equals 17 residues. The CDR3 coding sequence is TGTGCCAGCAGCAAAGGAGGCGGGACTAGCGGGGGGGAGACCCAGTACTTC. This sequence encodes CASSKGGGTSGGETQYF.

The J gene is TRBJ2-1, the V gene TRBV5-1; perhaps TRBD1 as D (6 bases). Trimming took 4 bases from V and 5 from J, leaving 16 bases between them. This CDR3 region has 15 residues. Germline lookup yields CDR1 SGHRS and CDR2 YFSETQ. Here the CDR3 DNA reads TGCGCCAGCAGCCCGGTGGGGGCGCCGGACAATGAGCAGTTCTTC. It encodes CASSPVGAPDNEQFF.

The CDR3 DNA sequence: TGTGCCAGCAGGGACGGAGGGTATACTGAAGCTTTCTTT. Its translation is CASRDGGYTEAFF. The chain uses TRBV6-1 and TRBJ1-1; D is ambiguous. This CDR3 is 13 amino acids long. CDR1 MNHNS and CDR2 SASEGT come from the germline V gene. V was trimmed by 6 bases and J by 5 bases, leaving 13 bases between them.

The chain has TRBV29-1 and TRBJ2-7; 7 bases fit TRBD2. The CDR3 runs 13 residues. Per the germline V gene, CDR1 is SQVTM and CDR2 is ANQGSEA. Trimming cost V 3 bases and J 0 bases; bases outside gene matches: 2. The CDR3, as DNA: TGCAGCGTTGAGCGGGGGAACTCCTACGAGCAGTACTTC. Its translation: CSVERGNSYEQYF.

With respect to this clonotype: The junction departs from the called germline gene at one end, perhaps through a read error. The DNA for the CDR3 is TGTGCTAGCAGCCCAGCAGGGACTGGAAACACCATATATTTT. Protein: CASSPAGTGNTIYF. The chain recombines TRBV7-7 with TRBJ1-3, with a possible D match to TRBD1 (5 bases). The CDR3 has 14 amino acids. Germline CDR1 reads SSHAT; CDR2 reads FNYEAQ (reference sequence).

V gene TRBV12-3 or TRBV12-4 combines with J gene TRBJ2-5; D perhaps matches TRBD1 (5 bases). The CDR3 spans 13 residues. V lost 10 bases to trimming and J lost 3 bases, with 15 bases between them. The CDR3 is CATLSGLEETQYF. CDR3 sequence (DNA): TGTGCCACCCTTTCAGGGCTCGAAGAGACCCAGTACTTC.

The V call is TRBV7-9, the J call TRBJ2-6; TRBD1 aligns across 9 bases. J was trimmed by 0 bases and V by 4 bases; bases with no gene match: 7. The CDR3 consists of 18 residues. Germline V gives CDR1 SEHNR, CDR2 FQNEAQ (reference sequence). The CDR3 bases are TGTGCCAGCAGCTCCAGGGGGACAGGGTCCTCTGGGGCCAACGTCCTGACTTTC. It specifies CASSSRGTGSSGANVLTF.

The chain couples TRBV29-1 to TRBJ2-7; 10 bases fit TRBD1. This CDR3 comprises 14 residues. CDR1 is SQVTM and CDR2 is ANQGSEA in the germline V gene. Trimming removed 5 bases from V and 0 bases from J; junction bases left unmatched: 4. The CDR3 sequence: CSVLGQGSSYEQYF. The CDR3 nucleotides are TGCAGCGTTTTGGGACAGGGGAGCTCCTACGAGCAGTACTTC.

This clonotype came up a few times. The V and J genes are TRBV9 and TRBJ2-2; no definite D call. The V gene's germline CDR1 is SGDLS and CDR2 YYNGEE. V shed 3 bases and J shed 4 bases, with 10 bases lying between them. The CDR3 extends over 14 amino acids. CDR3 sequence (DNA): TGTGCCAGCAGCGCCCCACGGACCACCGGGGAGCTGTTTTTT. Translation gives CASSAPRTTGELFF.

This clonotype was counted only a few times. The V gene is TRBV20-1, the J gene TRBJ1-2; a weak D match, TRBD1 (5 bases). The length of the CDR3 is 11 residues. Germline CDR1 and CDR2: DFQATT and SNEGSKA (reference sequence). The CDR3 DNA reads TGCGGGGCCCGCGAAGGGTATGGCTACACCTTC. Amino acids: CGAREGYGYTF.

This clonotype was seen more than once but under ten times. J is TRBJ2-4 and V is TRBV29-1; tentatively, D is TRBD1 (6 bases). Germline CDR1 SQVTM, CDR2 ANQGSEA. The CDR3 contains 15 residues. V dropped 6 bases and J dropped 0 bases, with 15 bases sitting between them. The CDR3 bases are TGCAGCGTAGAGGACAGAGCCCTAGCCAAAAACATTCAGTACTTC. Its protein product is CSVEDRALAKNIQYF.

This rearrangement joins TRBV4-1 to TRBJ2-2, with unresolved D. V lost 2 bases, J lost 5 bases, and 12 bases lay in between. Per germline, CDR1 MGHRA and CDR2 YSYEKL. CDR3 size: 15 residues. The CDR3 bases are TGCGCCAGCAGCCAACTCAGAGTCGGTACCGGGGAGCTGTTTTTT. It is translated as CASSQLRVGTGELFF.

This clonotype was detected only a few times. This CDR3 is CATSDDTSGGAGELFF. In DNA form, the CDR3 reads TGTGCCACCAGTGACGACACTAGCGGGGGGGCCGGGGAGCTGTTTTTT. The rearrangement links TRBV24-1 to TRBJ2-2; 13 bases align to TRBD2. V trimming: 4 bases; J trimming: 6 bases; junction bases outside the gene matches: 4. Germline V lookup: CDR1 KGHDR, CDR2 SFDVKD. This CDR3 has 16 residues.

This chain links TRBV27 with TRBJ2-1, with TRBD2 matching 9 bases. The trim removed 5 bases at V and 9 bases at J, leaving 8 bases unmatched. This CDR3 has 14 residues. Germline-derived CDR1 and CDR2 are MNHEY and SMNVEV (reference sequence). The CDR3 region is CASSPGGLASEQFF. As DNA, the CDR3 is TGTGCCAGCAGTCCTGGGGGACTAGCCAGTGAGCAGTTCTTC.

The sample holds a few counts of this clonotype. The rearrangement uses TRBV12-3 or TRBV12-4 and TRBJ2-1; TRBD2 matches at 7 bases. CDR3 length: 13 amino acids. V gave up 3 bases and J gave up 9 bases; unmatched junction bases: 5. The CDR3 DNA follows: TGTGCCAGCAGTTTCCTACTAGCGACTGAGCAGTTCTTC. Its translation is CASSFLLATEQFF.

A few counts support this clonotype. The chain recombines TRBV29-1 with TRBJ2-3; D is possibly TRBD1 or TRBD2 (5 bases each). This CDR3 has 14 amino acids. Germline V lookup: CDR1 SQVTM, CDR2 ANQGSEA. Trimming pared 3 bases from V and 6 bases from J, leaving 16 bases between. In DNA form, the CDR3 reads TGCAGCGTTGAGGCCGGGACGCATGCCGATACGCAGTATTTT. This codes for CSVEAGTHADTQYF.